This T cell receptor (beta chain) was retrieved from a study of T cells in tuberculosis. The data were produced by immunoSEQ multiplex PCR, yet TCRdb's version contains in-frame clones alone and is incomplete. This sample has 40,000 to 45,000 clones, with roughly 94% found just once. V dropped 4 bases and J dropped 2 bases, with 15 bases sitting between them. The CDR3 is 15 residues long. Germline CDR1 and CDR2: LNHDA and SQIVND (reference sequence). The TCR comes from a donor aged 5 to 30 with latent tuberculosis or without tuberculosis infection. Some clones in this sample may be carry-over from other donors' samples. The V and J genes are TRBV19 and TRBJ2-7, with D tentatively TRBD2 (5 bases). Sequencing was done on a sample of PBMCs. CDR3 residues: CASSTSKDGAYEQYF. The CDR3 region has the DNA TGTGCCAGTAGTACCTCTAAGGACGGGGCCTACGAGCAGTACTTC.